This paragraph covers one T cell receptor (beta chain) sequence. The antigen remains unidentified. When the RNA was reverse transcribed, random hexamers were used with an input of roughly 0.45 to 1 ug. The amplification used immunoSEQ multiplex PCR on TCR beta CDR3; it spanned 54 Vbeta and 13 Jbeta. TCRdb itself ran the immunoSEQ multiplex PCR reads through MiXCR, one entry per CDR3 protein. The sample contains about 150,000 distinct CDR3 sequences, roughly 92% of which appear only once. CD8+ and CD4+ T cells from blood underwent TCR beta sequencing, which was carried out in a high-throughput format. TEMRA cells were enriched by FACS, while CD8+ and CD4+ T cells were obtained through a negative isolation that was performed magnetically. The data derive from a study of CD8 T cells in Susac syndrome. Study outcomes and limitations: The study admitted that it had a relatively small number of individuals in its TCR sequencing and HLA analysis.

Trimming removed 0 bases from V and 6 bases from J; junction bases left unmatched: 14. Germline lookup yields CDR1 SGHRS and CDR2 YFSETQ. This CDR3 comprises 18 residues. The sample was CD4+ T cells from PBMCs. The TCR sequence derives from a human donor with multiple sclerosis. V usage is TRBV5-1 and J usage is TRBJ2-3; 9 bases match TRBD2. CDR3 coding DNA: TGCGCCAGCAGCTTGGCCCTGGCGGGGGGGTGGCTTGCGGATACGCAGTATTTT. Its protein is CASSLALAGGWLADTQYF.